These 26 T cell receptor beta chains share one sample of origin, sequenced in a study of blood T cell repertoires in COVID-19. TCRdb keeps only in-frame clones here, not all; method: immunoSEQ multiplex PCR. The sample includes approximately 300,000 clones, 85% seen only once; the top ten take around 2%. Specimen: PBMCs or T cells enriched from blood (not recorded which). These receptors were taken from a woman aged 25 to 39 who had been exposed to COVID-19.

V usage is TRBV5-1 and J usage is TRBJ1-2; D might be TRBD1 (5 bases). This CDR3 has 16 residues. V shed 4 bases and J shed 2 bases, with 18 bases lying between them. The V gene's germline CDR1 is SGHRS and CDR2 YFSETQ. The CDR3 loop is CASSLTKTVRNYGYTF. The CDR3 DNA reads as TGCGCCAGCAGCCTTACTAAGACAGTTCGAAACTATGGCTACACCTTC.

V and J are TRBV28 and TRBJ2-7; TRBD2 agrees at 10 bases. The CDR3 totals 14 residues. The germline gives CDR1 MDHEN, CDR2 SYDVKM. The V gene end was trimmed by 6 bases and the J gene end by 6 bases; junction bases not matched to a gene: 8. The CDR3 is CASSGSGGALEQYF. The CDR3 DNA reads TGTGCCAGCAGCGGAAGCGGGGGGGCCCTCGAGCAGTACTTC.

The table lists this clone with a count of one. This chain links TRBV3-1 (or the pseudogene TRBV3-2) with TRBJ2-7; 7 bases are shared with TRBD1. The CDR3 extends over 17 amino acids. Germline V CDR1 and CDR2: LGHDT, YNNKEL (reference sequence). J was trimmed by 4 bases and V by 3 bases; bases with no gene match: 15. CDR3 in DNA: TGTGCCAGCAGCCATACGACAGGGATCGATCCACCTTACGAGCAGTACTTC. The encoded protein is CASSHTTGIDPPYEQYF.

This chain uses TRBV19 with TRBJ2-5, with D possibly being TRBD1 (5 bases). V gave up 3 bases and J gave up 0 bases, with 8 bases separating them. The germline CDR1 and CDR2 sequences are LNHDA and SQIVND (reference sequence). The length of the CDR3 is 14 residues. CDR3 bases: TGTGCCAGTAGTATCAACAGGTACCAAGAGACCCAGTACTTC. Its protein is CASSINRYQETQYF.

This clone was seen just once. DNA of the CDR3: TGTGCCAGCAGGAGAATTCAGGGGGCCCTATCTGGAAACACCATATATTTT. Its protein is CASRRIQGALSGNTIYF. The gene calls are TRBV28 and TRBJ1-3; 8 nucleotides match TRBD1. Trimming removed 6 bases from V and 1 base from J; junction bases left unmatched: 11. CDR3 length: 17 amino acids. The germline CDR1 and CDR2 sequences are MDHEN and SYDVKM.

This chain links TRBV18 with TRBJ2-4, with 8 bases aligning to TRBD1. CDR3 length equals 17 residues. CDR1 KGHSH and CDR2 LQKENI come from the germline V gene. Unmatched junction bases numbered 16, after V lost 5 bases and J lost 7 bases. In DNA form, the CDR3 reads TGTGCCAGCTCATATAGTGGACAGGGAAGTGGTTCGAACATTCAGTACTTC. Protein sequence: CASSYSGQGSGSNIQYF.

V usage is TRBV27 and J usage is TRBJ2-3; 12 bases line up with TRBD2. The V gene end was trimmed by 3 bases and the J gene end by 6 bases; junction bases not matched to a gene: 13. This CDR3 is built from 18 residues. Germline CDR1 reads MNHEY; CDR2 reads SMNVEV (reference sequence). CDR3 sequence: CASSFLAGGTPLRDTQYF. CDR3 sequence (DNA): TGTGCCAGCAGTTTTCTAGCGGGGGGGACTCCTCTTCGGGATACGCAGTATTTT.

The rearrangement links TRBV7-6 to TRBJ2-1, with 8 nucleotides matching TRBD1. The CDR3 sequence is 16 residues long. V was pared by 5 bases and J by 4 bases, with 10 bases of the junction left unmatched. Germline V CDR1 and CDR2: SGHVS, FNYEAQ. CDR3: CASSAAGDRRYNEQFF. The DNA for the CDR3 is TGTGCCAGCAGCGCCGCCGGGGACAGGAGATACAATGAGCAGTTCTTC.

This rearrangement joins TRBV27 to TRBJ1-5, with TRBD1 identical over 8 bases. The CDR3 has 15 amino acids. Trimming at V came to 2 bases and at J to 4 bases, leaving 4 bases not matched to a gene. Germline V CDR1 and CDR2: MNHEY, SMNVEV (reference sequence). The CDR3 sequence: CASSLGRGPNQPQHF. In nucleotides, the CDR3 is TGTGCCAGCAGTTTAGGCAGGGGGCCGAATCAGCCCCAGCATTTT.

The chain couples TRBV10-3 to TRBJ2-7, with D tentatively TRBD1 (6 bases). V dropped 0 bases and J dropped 0 bases, with 6 bases sitting between them. CDR1 and CDR2 from the germline V gene are ENHRY and SYGVKD. This CDR3 comprises 14 residues. The DNA of the CDR3 is TGTGCCATCAGTGAGTCGGACAGCTCCTACGAGCAGTACTTC. Translated: CAISESDSSYEQYF.

The chain recombines TRBV6-6 with TRBJ2-1, with 11 bases matching TRBD2. The CDR3 covers 18 residues. Germline assignment: CDR1 MNHNY and CDR2 SVGAGI (reference sequence). V lost 5 bases and J lost 10; bases outside the gene matches: 19. CDR3 loop: CASSPSGGGLAGGGEQFF. As DNA, the CDR3 is TGTGCCAGCAGTCCGTCCGGAGGCGGACTAGCGGGCGGCGGGGAGCAGTTCTTC.

The gene calls are TRBV27 and TRBJ1-1; 9 bases fit TRBD1. V lost 10 bases to trimming and J lost 0 bases; unmatched junction nucleotides: 9. Germline V CDR1 and CDR2: MNHEY, SMNVEV (reference sequence). The CDR3 covers 15 residues. CDR3 region: CATKGDRVMNTEAFF. For the CDR3, the DNA is TGTGCCACCAAAGGGGACAGGGTTATGAACACTGAAGCTTTCTTT.

The chain carries TRBV18 and TRBJ2-7, with D possibly being TRBD1 (6 bases). The CDR3 length is 18 residues. The ends were cut back, 3 bases at V and 2 bases at J, with 23 bases in the middle. CDR1 and CDR2 from the germline V gene are KGHSH and LQKENI. CDR3 in DNA: TGTGCCAGCTCACCCACGTTAGTATCCGGGACACCGACCTACGAGCAGTACTTC. Protein sequence: CASSPTLVSGTPTYEQYF.

The V call is TRBV27, the J call TRBJ1-1, with D possibly matching TRBD1 (6 bases). V was shortened by 6 bases and J by 6 bases, with 14 bases between the two germline ends. CDR1 and CDR2 from the germline V gene are MNHEY and SMNVEV (reference sequence). This CDR3 has 13 amino acids. The CDR3, as DNA: TGTGCCAGCAGATTAGGGGGGGCGGCTGAAGCTTTCTTT. It translates to CASRLGGAAEAFF.

The chain uses TRBV2 and TRBJ1-2; 8 bases match TRBD1. V shed 2 bases, J shed 3 bases, and the junction held 5 bases outside the gene matches. CDR1 SNHLY and CDR2 FYNNEI come from the germline V gene. The CDR3 contains 15 residues. The CDR3 sequence: CASSEWHRGYYGYTF. CDR3 nucleotide sequence: TGTGCCAGCAGTGAATGGCACAGGGGGTACTATGGCTACACCTTC.

This chain joins TRBV20-1 and TRBJ2-7; D gene unclear. Germline-derived CDR1 and CDR2 are DFQATT and SNEGSKA (reference sequence). This CDR3 has 10 residues. The germline V and J ends were trimmed by 6 bases and 6 bases, with 9 bases remaining between them. CDR3 coding DNA: TGCAGTGCCCTACCCGGCGAGCAGTACTTC. Encoded protein: CSALPGEQYF.

The chain has TRBV28 and TRBJ1-2, with 9 bases that match TRBD1. The junction had 6 bases not matched to a gene; V was cut back by 6 bases and J by 7 bases. The germline V gene has CDR1 MDHEN and CDR2 SYDVKM. The CDR3 runs to 13 residues. CDR3 DNA sequence: TGTGCCAGCAGGGAACAGGGGGCGGGTGGCTACACCTTC. Translated: CASREQGAGGYTF.

V usage is TRBV6-5 and J usage is TRBJ2-3; 8 positions match TRBD1. V gave up 10 bases and J gave up 0 bases; unmatched junction bases: 6. Germline assignment: CDR1 MNHEY and CDR2 SVGAGI. This CDR3 spans 14 amino acids. CDR3 sequence (DNA): TGTGCCACCCGCCAGGGGGCCAGCACAGATACGCAGTATTTT. Amino acid sequence: CATRQGASTDTQYF.

The rearrangement links TRBV30 to TRBJ2-1, with D perhaps matching TRBD1 (5 bases). The CDR3 is 16 residues long. Germline values: CDR1 GTSNPN, CDR2 SVGIG (reference sequence). The V gene lost 1 base and the J gene lost 7 bases, with 20 bases spanning the gap. The CDR3 loop reads CAWSGHQGRVSNEQFF. CDR3 coding DNA: TGTGCCTGGAGTGGCCACCAAGGCAGGGTGTCAAATGAGCAGTTCTTC. Full variable domain (rest looked up from reference TRBV30 and TRBJ2-1): SQTIHQWPATLVQPVGSPLSLECTVEGTSNPNLYWYRQAAGRGLQLLFYSVGIGQISSEVPQNLSASRPQDRQFILSSKKLLLSDSGFYLCAWSGHQGRVSNEQFFGPGTRLTVL.

The genes are TRBV2 and TRBJ1-4, with D perhaps TRBD1 (5 bases). Germline loops: CDR1 SNHLY, CDR2 FYNNEI. The ends were cut back, 6 bases at V and 7 bases at J, with 12 bases in the middle. The CDR3 totals 13 residues. The CDR3 DNA reads TGTGCCAGCAGCGAGGTTAGGGGTGAAAAACTGTTTTTT. This gives the protein CASSEVRGEKLFF. Using reference TRBV2 and TRBJ1-4 for the parts outside the CDR3, the full variable domain is EPEVTQTPSHQVTQMGQEVILRCVPISNHLYFYWYRQILGQKVEFLVSFYNNEISEKSEIFDDQFSVERPDGSNFTLKIRSTKLEDSAMYFCASSEVRGEKLFFGSGTQLSVL.

The chain joins TRBV28 to TRBJ2-3; D is possibly TRBD2 (5 bases). Germline loops: CDR1 MDHEN, CDR2 SYDVKM. The CDR3 runs to 12 residues. Trimming stripped 4 bases from V and 3 bases from J, with 5 bases between. The chain's CDR3 is CASSSGTDTQYF. The DNA of the CDR3 is TGTGCCAGCAGTTCGGGGACAGATACGCAGTATTTT.

The chain couples TRBV9 to TRBJ1-1; D unresolved. Per germline, CDR1 SGDLS and CDR2 YYNGEE. The ends were cut back, 0 bases at V and 5 bases at J, with 11 bases in the middle. This CDR3 is 14 amino acids long. CDR3 DNA: TGTGCCAGCAGCGTAGCTGAGGGAAGGACTGAAGCTTTCTTT. This sequence encodes CASSVAEGRTEAFF.

This clone appeared once. The gene calls are TRBV6-2 or TRBV6-3 and TRBJ1-5; tentative D call: TRBD1 (5 bases). Germline V lookup: CDR1 MNHEY, CDR2 SVGEGT. V shed 5 bases and J shed 2 bases, with 22 bases lying between them. The CDR3 is made up of 18 amino acids. The DNA of the CDR3 is TGTGCCAGCAGTACTGGGCAGGGAAGTGTGAAGGGCAATCAGCCCCAGCATTTT. Protein: CASSTGQGSVKGNQPQHF.

V is TRBV28 and J is TRBJ2-3; TRBD1 aligns across 7 bases. With 8 bases clipped from V and 3 bases from J, the junction kept 8 bases outside the gene matches. The germline CDR1 and CDR2 sequences are MDHEN and SYDVKM. The CDR3 length is 14 residues. The CDR3 sequence: CASEKWGQTDTQYF. As DNA, the CDR3 is TGTGCCAGCGAAAAGTGGGGACAGACAGATACGCAGTATTTT.

CDR3 residues: CASRHGPGSSGNTIYF. The DNA for the CDR3 is TGTGCCAGCAGACATGGGCCGGGAAGCTCTGGAAACACCATATATTTT. The chain combines TRBV27 with TRBJ1-3; D remains ambiguous. This CDR3 is 16 amino acids long. Trimming cost V 6 bases and J 0 bases, with 15 bases left between them. Germline CDR1 reads MNHEY; CDR2 reads SMNVEV (reference sequence).

The rearrangement uses TRBV4-3 and TRBJ2-1; no clear D gene. Trimming left V 1 base short and J 6 bases short, with 13 bases between. CDR1 is LGHNA, CDR2 YSLEER, per germline. The CDR3 loop spans 15 amino acids. CDR3 sequence reads: CASSQGRAIPNEQFF. In DNA form, the CDR3 reads TGCGCCAGCAGCCAAGGCCGAGCTATTCCCAATGAGCAGTTCTTC.